The 23 T cell receptor beta chains reported below all come from one sample, sequenced in a study of blood T cell repertoires in COVID-19. The data were produced by immunoSEQ multiplex PCR, yet TCRdb's version contains in-frame clones alone and is incomplete. The table records about 400,000 clones, roughly 90% of them present only once. Sequencing was done on a sample of peripheral blood. These receptors all come from a man aged 35 to 55 with acute or convalescent COVID-19.

This clone came up once. The gene calls are TRBV5-1 and TRBJ1-2; tentatively, D is TRBD1 (5 bases). The germline CDR1 and CDR2 sequences are SGHRS and YFSETQ. This CDR3 is built from 13 residues. V was cut by 0 bases and J by 6 bases, with 9 bases left in between. CDR3 amino acids: CASSLGQGNGYTF. The CDR3 nucleotides read TGCGCCAGCAGCTTGGGGCAGGGAAATGGCTACACCTTC.

This rearrangement joins TRBV6-2 or TRBV6-3 to TRBJ1-2; TRBD1 aligns across 7 bases. V shed 6 bases and J 8 bases; nucleotides not matched to a gene: 15. The germline V gene encodes CDR1 MNHEY and CDR2 SVGEGT. CDR3 length: 15 amino acids. CDR3 nucleotides: TGTGCCAGCAGCCAATACAGGGGAGCGTCGGAAGGCTACACCTTC. Translating it yields CASSQYRGASEGYTF.

J is TRBJ1-1 and V is TRBV5-4; tentative D call: TRBD1 (5 bases). The CDR3 totals 16 residues. Looked up from germline, CDR1 is SGHNT and CDR2 is YYREEE (reference sequence). V dropped 5 bases and J dropped 0 bases, with 17 bases sitting between them. CDR3 loop: CASSFSAGLLNTEAFF. DNA for the CDR3: TGTGCCAGCAGTTTTTCTGCGGGACTTCTGAACACTGAAGCTTTCTTT.

The chain couples TRBV12-3 or TRBV12-4 to TRBJ1-5; D gene ambiguous. The CDR3 loop spans 13 amino acids. V shed 3 bases and J shed 7 bases, with 10 bases lying between them. The CDR3: CASSFGGGQPQHF. The CDR3 bases are TGTGCCAGCAGTTTTGGTGGCGGCCAGCCCCAGCATTTT.

This clone was observed once. The chain employs TRBV5-1 and TRBJ2-7; 10 nucleotides align to TRBD2. The germline CDR1 and CDR2 sequences are SGHRS and YFSETQ. The CDR3 spans 15 residues. With V trimmed by 0 bases and J by 7 bases, 7 bases remained unmatched. CDR3 DNA: TGCGCCAGCAGCTTGGCCAGCGGGGGGGCCCGTGAGCAGTACTTC. Its protein is CASSLASGGAREQYF.

V gene TRBV28 combines with J gene TRBJ1-3, with TRBD1 identical over 9 bases. V shed 5 bases, J shed 3 bases, and the junction held 8 bases outside the gene matches. This CDR3 is built from 16 residues. Germline CDR1 reads MDHEN; CDR2 reads SYDVKM. CDR3 loop: CASSGVQGARGNTIYF. The CDR3 DNA reads TGTGCCAGCAGTGGGGTACAGGGGGCACGTGGAAACACCATATATTTT.

The rearrangement uses TRBV11-2 and TRBJ2-1, with 13 bases identical to TRBD2. The V gene's germline CDR1 is SGHAT and CDR2 FQNNGV. This CDR3 spans 14 amino acids. The junction had 8 bases not matched to a gene; V was cut back by 11 bases and J by 7 bases. The CDR3 sequence is CAASGTSGENEQFF. Written as DNA, the CDR3 is TGTGCCGCGTCTGGGACTAGCGGGGAAAATGAGCAGTTCTTC.

This sequence joins TRBV29-1 and TRBJ2-1; D gene uncertain. Germline V gives CDR1 SQVTM, CDR2 ANQGSEA. The germline V and J ends were trimmed by 7 bases and 10 bases, with 20 bases remaining between them. The CDR3 has 13 amino acids. The CDR3 loop reads CSAPISGFGEQFF. The CDR3 coding sequence is TGCAGCGCCCCGATATCCGGGTTTGGGGAGCAGTTCTTC.

This chain joins TRBV29-1 and TRBJ1-2, with D hard to call. This CDR3 has 11 residues. Trimming removed 0 bases from V and 8 bases from J, with 7 bases in between. From germline, CDR1 is SQVTM and CDR2 ANQGSEA. The CDR3 DNA sequence: TGCAGCGTTGAAGAGCGGCGGGGCTACACCTTC. Amino acid sequence: CSVEERRGYTF.

The V gene is TRBV6-4, the J gene TRBJ1-5; D possibly corresponds to TRBD1 (6 bases). V lost 4 bases and J 2 bases, leaving 9 bases between the germline ends. CDR1 and CDR2 (germline): MRHNA, SNTAGT. There are 14 residues in the CDR3. CDR3 in DNA: TGTGCCAGCAGTGTCGAGGGGGGCAATCAGCCCCAGCATTTT. Translated: CASSVEGGNQPQHF.

J is TRBJ1-3 and V is TRBV6-5, with D perhaps TRBD1 (6 bases). CDR3 length equals 15 residues. CDR1 and CDR2 from the germline V gene are MNHEY and SVGAGI. The ends were cut back, 7 bases at V and 4 bases at J, with 17 bases in the middle. The CDR3 loop reads CASTKSGQLGNTIYF. The CDR3 DNA reads as TGTGCCAGCACCAAAAGCGGACAGTTGGGAAACACCATATATTTT.

The chain employs TRBV19 and TRBJ1-2, with D maybe TRBD1 (5 bases). Germline V gene lookup returns CDR1 LNHDA and CDR2 SQIVND (reference sequence). CDR3 size: 11 residues. The ends were cut back, 2 bases at V and 9 bases at J, with 7 bases in the middle. CDR3 residues: CASSIQGSYTF. The CDR3 region has the DNA TGTGCCAGTAGTATACAGGGAAGCTACACCTTC.

The chain couples TRBV10-1 to TRBJ2-5, with TRBD1 matching 8 bases. CDR1 is WNHNN and CDR2 is SYGVQD in the germline V gene (reference sequence). Trimming at V came to 5 bases and at J to 3 bases, leaving 2 bases not matched to a gene. The CDR3 totals 13 residues. CDR3 in amino acids: CASSLQGEETQYF. In DNA form, the CDR3 reads TGCGCCAGCAGTCTACAGGGGGAAGAGACCCAGTACTTC.

Written as DNA, the CDR3 is TGTGCCAGCAGCCCAAGGACAGATGGCTACACCTTC. This translates into CASSPRTDGYTF. The chain combines TRBV7-2 with TRBJ1-2; possible D gene TRBD1, 6 bases. Trimming pared 5 bases from V and 6 bases from J, leaving 10 bases between. This CDR3 contains 12 residues. Per the germline V gene, CDR1 is SGHTA and CDR2 is FQGNSA.

The genes are TRBV30 and TRBJ1-3; no clear D. CDR1 is GTSNPN and CDR2 is SVGIG in the germline V gene (reference sequence). This CDR3 region has 13 residues. CDR3 DNA: TGTGGTTGGACTGGCGCGTCGGGAAACACCATATATTTT. This sequence encodes CGWTGASGNTIYF.

This rearrangement joins TRBV9 to TRBJ1-2; 7 bases are shared with TRBD1. Unmatched junction bases numbered 12, after V lost 3 bases and J lost 4 bases. The CDR3 totals 16 residues. CDR1 and CDR2 (germline): SGDLS, YYNGEE. As DNA, the CDR3 is TGTGCCAGCAGCGAAACCGGGACAGAAGTATTCTATGGCTACACCTTC. Protein product: CASSETGTEVFYGYTF.

The chain uses TRBV2 and TRBJ2-1; D might be TRBD1 (7 bases). Germline CDR1 SNHLY, CDR2 FYNNEI. V was cut by 3 bases and J by 4 bases, with 19 bases left in between. This CDR3 comprises 17 residues. CDR3 sequence (DNA): TGTGCCAGCAGTGACGGAGGGGGCCCAGGGTTTTACAATGAGCAGTTCTTC. This encodes CASSDGGGPGFYNEQFF.

The V call is TRBV2, the J call TRBJ2-3; TRBD2 aligns across 11 bases. Germline values: CDR1 SNHLY, CDR2 FYNNEI. The V segment lost 4 bases and the J segment 5 bases; nucleotides outside the gene matches: 8. The CDR3 is made up of 16 amino acids. The CDR3 nucleotides are TGTGCCAGCAGTGTCGGACTAGCGGGCCTCCTAGATACGCAGTATTTT. Protein sequence: CASSVGLAGLLDTQYF.

The chain employs TRBV28 and TRBJ2-5; tentative D call: TRBD1 (6 bases). CDR1 is MDHEN, CDR2 SYDVKM, per germline. V lost 10 bases, J lost 2 bases, and 20 bases lay in between. The CDR3 totals 15 residues. DNA of the CDR3: TGTGCCATCACCCCAGGGGCACGTCGTCAAGAGACCCAGTACTTC. This encodes CAITPGARRQETQYF.

The chain combines TRBV6-4 with TRBJ2-3, with 8 bases identical to TRBD2. V trimming: 2 bases; J trimming: 5 bases; junction bases outside the gene matches: 9. The CDR3 is made up of 16 amino acids. Germline-derived CDR1 and CDR2 are MRHNA and SNTAGT. DNA for the CDR3: TGTGCCAGCAGTGACCTGCCAGCGGGAGCGGGAGATACGCAGTATTTT. It translates to CASSDLPAGAGDTQYF.

The rearrangement joins TRBV5-1 to TRBJ1-6; 8 positions agree with TRBD1. The germline gives CDR1 SGHRS, CDR2 YFSETQ. CDR3 length equals 15 residues. J lost 8 bases, V lost 1 base, and 5 bases had no gene match. CDR3 in DNA: TGCGCCAGCAGCTTGATCCAGGGGGCAGATTCACCCCTCCACTTT. Protein: CASSLIQGADSPLHF. The variable domain in full, with the rest retrieved from reference TRBV5-1 and TRBJ1-6, is KAGVTQTPRYLIKTRGQQVTLSCSPISGHRSVSWYQQTPGQGLQFLFEYFSETQRNKGNFPGRFSGRQFSNSRSEMNVSTLELGDSALYLCASSLIQGADSPLHFGNGTRLTVT.

The CDR3 loop reads CAWEDRDRAYEQYF. CDR3 sequence (DNA): TGTGCCTGGGAAGACCGGGACAGGGCCTACGAGCAGTACTTC. This chain connects TRBV30 to TRBJ2-7; 9 nucleotides align to TRBD1. Germline V CDR1 and CDR2: GTSNPN, SVGIG (reference sequence). V trimming: 5 bases; J trimming: 2 bases; junction bases outside the gene matches: 7. The CDR3 length is 14 residues.

The chain carries TRBV3-1 (or the pseudogene TRBV3-2) and TRBJ2-2; D is uncertain. The V end lost 1 base, the J end lost 6 bases, and 9 bases lay between the germline ends. The CDR3 is made up of 14 amino acids. CDR1 is LGHDT and CDR2 is YNNKEL in the germline V gene (reference sequence). This CDR3 reads CASSQAGSPGELFF. In DNA form, the CDR3 reads TGTGCCAGCAGCCAAGCGGGTTCCCCCGGGGAGCTGTTTTTT.